Each of the 26 T cell receptor beta chains below was sequenced from the same sample in a study of cytomegalovirus exposure and HLA in healthy donors. PCR was performed using 60 Vbeta and 13 Jbeta primers. TCRdb's table, derived via immunoSEQ multiplex PCR, lists solely in-frame clones and lacks some. The sample records nearly 95,000 clones, 6% to 9% being singletons. Sequencing used PBMCs. The receptors were gathered from a man aged 45 to 65 in good health and CMV-seronegative.

This chain joins TRBV5-6 and TRBJ1-1; 8 nucleotides align to TRBD1. Per the germline V gene, CDR1 is SGHDT and CDR2 is YYEEEE. The CDR3 contains 13 residues. The J segment lost 3 bases and the V segment lost 4 bases, leaving 2 bases of the junction unmatched. The CDR3 DNA follows: TGTGCCAGCAGCCTCAGGGGGCACACTGAAGCTTTCTTT. It yields the protein CASSLRGHTEAFF.

This clone was counted between two and nine times. The chain has TRBV9 and TRBJ2-7, with a tentative D call TRBD1 (5 bases). CDR1 and CDR2 from the germline V gene are SGDLS and YYNGEE. This CDR3 is 15 amino acids long. V lost 3 bases, J lost 0 bases, and 13 bases lay in between. The CDR3 sequence is CASSALPGYSYEQYF. The CDR3 region has the DNA TGTGCCAGCAGCGCTCTCCCAGGGTACTCCTACGAGCAGTACTTC.

CDR3 nucleotides: TGTGCCAGCAGTGTTTCACAGGGCGGCGGGGAGCTGTTTTTT. It translates to CASSVSQGGGELFF. This chain uses TRBV6-4 with TRBJ2-2; TRBD1 might be the D (6 bases). Germline-derived CDR1 and CDR2 are MRHNA and SNTAGT. The CDR3 extends over 14 amino acids. Trimming cost V 4 bases and J 7 bases, with 13 bases left between them.

The DNA for the CDR3 is TGTGCCTCCAAAACCGGGACTCCCAACACTGAAGCTTTCTTT. Encoded protein: CASKTGTPNTEAFF. The chain has TRBV10-3 and TRBJ1-1; the D gene is possibly TRBD1 (5 bases). Trimming cost V 11 bases and J 2 bases, with 18 bases left between them. CDR1 and CDR2 (germline): ENHRY, SYGVKD. This CDR3 spans 14 amino acids.

The V gene is TRBV10-1, the J gene TRBJ1-1, with D perhaps matching TRBD1 (6 bases). Deletions cut 7 bases from V and 1 base from J, with 13 bases between. The germline CDR1 and CDR2 sequences are WNHNN and SYGVQD (reference sequence). The CDR3 contains 14 residues. CDR3 residues: CASTVQGRNTEAFF. As DNA, the CDR3 is TGCGCCAGCACCGTACAGGGACGGAACACTGAAGCTTTCTTT.

This clone was seen a handful of times. This chain joins TRBV2 and TRBJ2-3, with 11 bases fitting TRBD2. The trim removed 4 bases at V and 2 bases at J, leaving 8 bases unmatched. The CDR3 runs to 17 residues. Germline CDR1 SNHLY, CDR2 FYNNEI. The CDR3 bases are TGTGCCAGCAGTGGCGGACTTAGCGGGAGGGACACAGATACGCAGTATTTT. Its translation is CASSGGLSGRDTDTQYF. The full variable domain, completed using reference TRBV2 and TRBJ2-3, is EPEVTQTPSHQVTQMGQEVILRCVPISNHLYFYWYRQILGQKVEFLVSFYNNEISEKSEIFDDQFSVERPDGSNFTLKIRSTKLEDSAMYFCASSGGLSGRDTDTQYFGPGTRLTVL.

This clone was counted a few times. The genes are TRBV11-2 and TRBJ2-1; D unresolved. Germline CDR1 is SGHAT and CDR2 is FQNNGV. V lost 5 bases and J 4 bases, leaving 9 bases between the germline ends. The CDR3 contains 13 residues. CDR3 residues: CASSPTGYNEQFF. The CDR3 DNA follows: TGTGCCAGCAGCCCCACCGGGTACAATGAGCAGTTCTTC.

The V and J genes are TRBV30 and TRBJ2-1; possibly TRBD2 for D (5 bases). Germline V CDR1 and CDR2: GTSNPN, SVGIG (reference sequence). The CDR3 is 17 residues long. V lost 0 bases to trimming and J lost 2 bases, with 17 bases between them. The CDR3 loop reads CAWSVRVLAATYNEQFF. CDR3 nucleotides: TGTGCCTGGAGTGTACGAGTTCTAGCTGCCACCTACAATGAGCAGTTCTTC.

This clone was detected a few times. The V gene is TRBV30, the J gene TRBJ2-3, with D perhaps matching TRBD2 (6 bases). There are 16 residues in the CDR3. V was cut by 2 bases and J by 5 bases, with 20 bases left in between. Germline V gene data show CDR1 as GTSNPN and CDR2 as SVGIG (reference sequence). CDR3 bases: TGTGCCTGGAGTCCAGCCTTTGGCGGGACGGTAGATACGCAGTATTTT. Encoded protein: CAWSPAFGGTVDTQYF. Full variable domain (outside the CDR3, taken from reference TRBV30 and TRBJ2-3): SQTIHQWPATLVQPVGSPLSLECTVEGTSNPNLYWYRQAAGRGLQLLFYSVGIGQISSEVPQNLSASRPQDRQFILSSKKLLLSDSGFYLCAWSPAFGGTVDTQYFGPGTRLTVL.

V gene TRBV7-9 combines with J gene TRBJ1-2; no definite D call. The length of the CDR3 is 12 residues. V was trimmed by 1 base and J by 6 bases, leaving 6 bases between them. Germline-derived CDR1 and CDR2 are SEHNR and FQNEAQ (reference sequence). The CDR3 sequence: CASSLGEDGYTF. CDR3 nucleotides: TGTGCCAGCAGCTTAGGGGAGGATGGCTACACCTTC.

In this sample, this clone turned up a few times. The chain links TRBV2 to TRBJ1-4; D is undetermined. CDR3 length equals 15 residues. The V gene lost 3 bases and the J gene lost 0 bases, with 8 bases spanning the gap. Per germline, CDR1 SNHLY and CDR2 FYNNEI. CDR3 DNA sequence: TGTGCCAGCAGTGACCTCCGGGCAACTAATGAAAAACTGTTTTTT. This gives the protein CASSDLRATNEKLFF. Together with reference TRBV2 and TRBJ1-4, the CDR3 gives the full variable domain: EPEVTQTPSHQVTQMGQEVILRCVPISNHLYFYWYRQILGQKVEFLVSFYNNEISEKSEIFDDQFSVERPDGSNFTLKIRSTKLEDSAMYFCASSDLRATNEKLFFGSGTQLSVL.

This chain uses TRBV28 with TRBJ1-2; 9 bases agree with TRBD1. The CDR3 has 13 amino acids. Germline-derived CDR1 and CDR2 are MDHEN and SYDVKM. The V and J ends lost 10 bases and 8 bases, in that order; junction bases with no gene match: 11. The DNA of the CDR3 is TGTGCCACCCAGAGACAGGGGGTGCGGGGCTACACCTTC. It codes for CATQRQGVRGYTF.

The sample holds a few counts of this clone. J is TRBJ2-2 and V is TRBV19; D ambiguous. The germline CDR1 and CDR2 sequences are LNHDA and SQIVND (reference sequence). V lost 2 bases and J lost 0, with 7 bases in between. CDR3 size: 15 residues. The CDR3 DNA reads TGTGCCAGTAGTATATCCCTAGCGAACACCGGGGAGCTGTTTTTT. Its protein product is CASSISLANTGELFF. Using reference TRBV19 and TRBJ2-2 for the parts outside the CDR3, the full variable domain is DGGITQSPKYLFRKEGQNVTLSCEQNLNHDAMYWYRQDPGQGLRLIYYSQIVNDFQKGDIAEGYSVSREKKESFPLTVTSAQKNPTAFYLCASSISLANTGELFFGEGSRLTVL.

This clone showed up just a few times. The V and J genes are TRBV7-3 and TRBJ2-5; D remains ambiguous. The CDR3 spans 11 residues. CDR1 SGHTA and CDR2 FQGTGA come from the germline V gene. V lost 6 bases and J 3 bases, leaving 5 bases between the germline ends. The chain's CDR3 is CASRSEETQYF. The CDR3, as DNA: TGTGCCAGCAGATCAGAAGAGACCCAGTACTTC. Drawing the rest from reference TRBV7-3 and TRBJ2-5, the complete variable domain is GAGVSQTPSNKVTEKGKYVELRCDPISGHTALYWYRQSLGQGPEFLIYFQGTGAADDSGLPNDRFFAVRPEGSVSTLKIQRTERGDSAVYLCASRSEETQYFGPGTRLLVL.

The CDR3 DNA reads TGTGCCAGCAGCGTAGCGGGGGGGCGATTGGAGACCCAGTACTTC. Translating gives CASSVAGGRLETQYF. The chain links TRBV9 to TRBJ2-5; TRBD2 aligns across 8 bases. The V segment lost 0 bases and the J segment 5 bases; nucleotides outside the gene matches: 6. The germline V gene has CDR1 SGDLS and CDR2 YYNGEE. The CDR3 is 15 residues long.

This clone turned up a few times. V is TRBV5-4 and J is TRBJ2-7; the match to TRBD2 covers 8 bases. This CDR3 region has 14 residues. Per the germline V gene, CDR1 is SGHNT and CDR2 is YYREEE (reference sequence). Trimming took 4 bases from V and 7 from J; bases not matched to a gene: 10. CDR3 in amino acids: CASSIGTRPLEQYF. In DNA, the CDR3 is TGTGCCAGCAGCATCGGGACTAGACCTTTGGAGCAGTACTTC.

This clone was seen a few times. V gene TRBV12-2 combines with J gene TRBJ2-6; the table names TRBD1, a call not compared with the DNA. TRBV12-2 is marked as a pseudogene. This CDR3 contains 17 residues. The CDR3 bases are TGTGCAAGTCGTAGTATGACAGGGCGGTCTGGGGCCAACGTCCTGACTTTC. Translating gives CASRSMTGRSGANVLTF.

This sequence joins TRBV10-1 and TRBJ1-4; TRBD1 agrees at 12 bases. Germline trimming cut 1 base from V and 8 bases from J; bases unmatched to any gene: 14. Germline loops: CDR1 WNHNN, CDR2 SYGVQD (reference sequence). The CDR3 covers 19 residues. This CDR3 reads CASSECGGQGARGGEKLFF. The DNA for the CDR3 is TGCGCCAGCAGTGAGTGTGGGGGACAGGGGGCTCGGGGGGGCGAAAAACTGTTTTTT.

The chain carries TRBV4-2 and TRBJ1-5, with D possibly being TRBD1 (6 bases). Trimming removed 0 bases at V and 5 bases at J, with 14 bases between. The CDR3 length is 16 residues. The germline gives CDR1 LGHNA, CDR2 YNFKEQ. In nucleotides, the CDR3 is TGTGCCAGCAGCCAAGAAGAGGGCAGGGGAGATCAGCCCCAGCATTTT. This encodes CASSQEEGRGDQPQHF.

The rearrangement links TRBV9 to TRBJ1-2; 10 nucleotides match TRBD1. CDR1 and CDR2 from the germline V gene are SGDLS and YYNGEE. V lost 3 bases and J lost 7; bases outside the gene matches: 12. CDR3 length: 16 residues. The CDR3 region is CASSALGTGALGGYTF. The CDR3 DNA is TGTGCCAGCAGCGCCCTCGGGACAGGGGCATTGGGTGGCTACACCTTC.

This clone was seen a handful of times. The CDR3 loop reads CASSWGLGGGGNTIYF. The CDR3 region has the DNA TGTGCCAGCAGTTGGGGGCTTGGGGGTGGTGGAAACACCATATATTTT. The V gene is TRBV6-6, the J gene TRBJ1-3; a weak D match, TRBD1 (6 bases). Trimming took off 4 bases at V and 3 bases at J, with 16 bases between the two ends. This CDR3 has 16 amino acids. Germline-derived CDR1 and CDR2 are MNHNY and SVGAGI (reference sequence).

V usage is TRBV5-4 and J usage is TRBJ2-5; D is unclear. The V gene lost 1 base and the J gene lost 4 bases, with 17 bases spanning the gap. This CDR3 contains 16 residues. Germline CDR1 and CDR2: SGHNT and YYREEE (reference sequence). The CDR3 spells CASSLNAPRSVETQYF. Here the CDR3 DNA reads TGTGCCAGCAGCTTGAATGCCCCCAGGTCCGTAGAGACCCAGTACTTC.

This clone was detected only a few times. The chain has TRBV15 and TRBJ1-2; a possible D gene is TRBD1 (5 bases). The CDR3 has 13 residues. V lost 0 bases and J lost 8, with 10 bases in between. CDR1 and CDR2 from the germline V gene are LNHNV and YYDKDF (reference sequence). The DNA of the CDR3 is TGTGCCACCAGCAGAGACAGGGAAAAGGGCTACACCTTC. Protein sequence: CATSRDREKGYTF.

This clone was counted between two and nine times. The J gene is TRBJ1-3, the V gene TRBV7-3; TRBD1 agrees at 7 bases. The junction had 2 bases not matched to a gene; V was cut back by 1 base and J by 8 bases. CDR1 is SGHTA, CDR2 FQGTGA, per germline. This CDR3 has 13 residues. The CDR3 here is CASSLNRGDTIYF. The CDR3, as DNA: TGTGCCAGCAGCTTAAACAGGGGTGACACCATATATTTT.

This rearrangement joins TRBV10-3 to TRBJ2-3; 7 nucleotides match TRBD2. The CDR3 length is 17 residues. The germline CDR1 and CDR2 sequences are ENHRY and SYGVKD. The trim removed 2 bases at V and 6 bases at J, leaving 14 bases unmatched. The CDR3 DNA follows: TGTGCCATCAGTGAGCAGCCGGGGCGGGGGACTGGGGATACGCAGTATTTT. This gives the protein CAISEQPGRGTGDTQYF.

The V call is TRBV13, the J call TRBJ2-6; D is perhaps TRBD1 (6 bases). The CDR3 is made up of 15 amino acids. The V gene lost 4 bases and the J gene lost 2 bases, with 9 bases spanning the gap. CDR1 and CDR2 from the germline V gene are PRHDT and FYEKMQ (reference sequence). CDR3 residues: CASSSTGTGANVLTF. CDR3 sequence (DNA): TGTGCCAGCAGCTCTACAGGGACTGGGGCCAACGTCCTGACTTTC. Full variable domain (remainder filled in from reference TRBV13 and TRBJ2-6): AAGVIQSPRHLIKEKRETATLKCYPIPRHDTVYWYQQGPGQDPQFLISFYEKMQSDKGSIPDRFSAQQFSDYHSELNMSSLELGDSALYFCASSSTGTGANVLTFGAGSRLTVL.